These T cell receptor beta chains were read from a single sample in a study of T cell responses to AZD1222 COVID-19 vaccine. The method was immunoSEQ multiplex PCR; TCRdb's version includes in-frame clones alone and lacks a portion of them. This sample has around 88,000 clones, with about nine tenths found just once. The specimen was peripheral blood, collected on day 0 of MenACWY control vaccination. These receptor sequences come from an adult in good health. The CDR3 runs from the conserved cysteine through the conserved F or W. A D gene is named only where the DNA matches it firmly. Expanded clones get a size class; other rows say once, few or many, or leave the size out.

>once|.|TRBV11-2|TRBJ2-4
CASSLLPRDMVIQYF
TGTGCCAGCAGCTTACTCCCCAGAGATATGGTTATTCAGTACTTC
>.|.|TRBV12-3/TRBV12-4|TRBJ1-6
CASTVQNSPLHF
TGTGCCAGCACCGTACAGAATTCACCCCTCCACTTT
>.|.|TRBV10-2|TRBJ1-1
CASTTDSWNTEAFF
TGCGCCAGCACCACTGACAGCTGGAACACTGAAGCTTTCTTT
>.|.|TRBV5-8|TRBJ2-5
CASSRRRGAFPLQETQYF
TGTGCCAGCAGCCGAAGGAGGGGGGCTTTCCCTCTACAAGAGACCCAGTACTTC
>.|TRBD1|TRBV4-3|TRBJ2-7
CASSQAPGQDHKQYF
TGCGCCAGCAGCCAGGCACCGGGACAGGATCACAAGCAGTACTTC
>.|TRBD2|TRBV7-2|TRBJ2-1
CASSLSGGGGNEQFF
TGTGCCAGCAGCCTGAGCGGGGGCGGAGGCAATGAGCAGTTCTTC
>.|TRBD1|TRBV11-2|TRBJ2-3
CASSFNSGTGGTDTQYF
TGTGCCAGCAGCTTTAATTCCGGGACAGGGGGCACAGATACGCAGTATTTT
>.|TRBD2|TRBV7-8|TRBJ2-1
CASSPSGAHNEQFF
TGTGCCAGCAGCCCTAGCGGGGCCCACAATGAGCAGTTCTTC
>few|.|TRBV6-4|TRBJ2-1
CASSDSDSSYNEQFF
TGTGCCAGCAGTGACTCGGACAGTTCCTACAATGAGCAGTTCTTC
>once|.|TRBV19|TRBJ1-3
CASSIEGNTIYF
TGTGCCAGTAGTATCGAAGGAAACACCATATATTTT
>.|TRBD2|TRBV4-1|TRBJ2-3
CASSRGTSGGTDTQYF
TGCGCCAGCAGCCGCGGGACTAGCGGGGGCACAGATACGCAGTATTTT
>.|TRBD1|TRBV19|TRBJ2-4
CASSITQGARDIQYF
TGTGCCAGTAGTATAACGCAGGGGGCGCGGGACATTCAGTACTTC
>.|.|TRBV7-2|TRBJ2-2
CASSVGVNTGELFF
TGTGCCAGCAGCGTCGGGGTGAACACCGGGGAGCTGTTTTTT
>.|.|TRBV12-3/TRBV12-4|TRBJ1-1
CASSFQGNTEAFF
TGTGCCAGCAGTTTTCAGGGGAACACTGAAGCTTTCTTT
>.|.|TRBV28|TRBJ1-5
CASSSGQVEPQHF
TGTGCCAGCAGTAGTGGACAAGTTGAGCCCCAGCATTTT
>.|.|TRBV7-9|TRBJ2-7
CASSPGLSYEQYF
TGTGCCAGCAGCCCGGGGTTATCCTACGAGCAGTACTTC
>once|TRBD1|TRBV7-2|TRBJ1-2
CASSLRQGGDYGYTF
TGTGCCAGCAGCCTCCGACAGGGGGGGGACTATGGCTACACCTTC
>once|.|TRBV19|TRBJ2-1
CASSIGGGGNNEQFF
TGTGCCAGTAGTATAGGGGGGGGCGGAAACAATGAGCAGTTCTTC
>.|TRBD1|TRBV28|TRBJ1-2
CASSWGQGSYGYTF
TGTGCCAGCAGTTGGGGACAGGGAAGTTATGGCTACACCTTC
>once|.|TRBV5-4|TRBJ2-1
CASSLDSSYNEQFF
TGTGCCAGCAGCTTGGACAGCTCTTACAATGAGCAGTTCTTC
>once|.|TRBV25-1|TRBJ2-3
CASSEFDMVADTQYF
TGTGCCAGCAGTGAATTCGATATGGTGGCAGATACGCAGTATTTT
>.|.|TRBV7-2|TRBJ1-3
CASSLGVRSGNTIYF
TGTGCCAGCAGCTTAGGGGTGCGAAGTGGAAACACCATATATTTT
>.|TRBD2|TRBV5-1|TRBJ2-1
CASSLDRSGGGALSSYNEQFF
TGCGCCAGCAGCTTGGATAGGTCTGGCGGGGGGGCCTTAAGCTCCTACAATGAGCAGTTCTTC
>.|TRBD1|TRBV5-4|TRBJ1-2
CASSPGQGAQNYGYTF
TGTGCCAGCAGCCCCGGACAGGGGGCGCAGAACTATGGCTACACCTTC
>once|TRBD1|TRBV15|TRBJ1-2
CATSSGTGWMVGYGYTF
TGTGCCACCAGCAGCGGGACAGGGTGGATGGTGGGTTATGGCTACACCTTC
>few|.|TRBV2|TRBJ2-7
CASSALVNSGGEQYF
TGTGCCAGCAGTGCTCTGGTGAATTCTGGGGGCGAGCAGTACTTC
>.|.|TRBV6-4|TRBJ1-6
CASRPEVPLHF
TGTGCCAGCAGACCCGAGGTCCCCCTCCACTTT
>.|TRBD1|TRBV3-1/TRBV3-2|TRBJ2-1
CASSGTVYNEQFF
TGTGCCAGCAGCGGGACAGTGTACAATGAGCAGTTCTTC
>.|.|TRBV5-1|TRBJ2-5
CASRRGSAETQYF
TGCGCCAGCAGACGAGGTAGCGCCGAGACCCAGTACTTC
>.|.|TRBV19|TRBJ1-2
CASNPTGSEGYGYTF
TGTGCCAGTAACCCCACAGGGAGTGAGGGGTATGGCTACACCTTC
>.|.|TRBV12-3/TRBV12-4|TRBJ2-1
CASSFLGEQFF
TGTGCCAGCAGTTTCCTCGGGGAGCAGTTCTTC
>.|.|TRBV19|TRBJ1-4
CASRHENEKLFF
TGTGCCAGCAGACACGAAAATGAAAAACTGTTTTTT
>.|.|TRBV7-2|TRBJ1-3
CASSLVGGAVGNTIYF
TGTGCCAGCAGCTTAGTTGGGGGGGCAGTCGGAAACACCATATATTTT
>.|.|TRBV5-1|TRBJ1-6
CASSLDRVNSPLHF
TGCGCCAGCAGCTTGGACAGGGTAAATTCACCCCTCCACTTT
>.|TRBD2|TRBV9|TRBJ2-2
CASSVEGGRRAGELFF
TGTGCCAGCAGCGTAGAGGGCGGGAGACGCGCCGGGGAGCTGTTTTTT
>.|TRBD2|TRBV5-1|TRBJ2-2
CASSFGRLGTKLPGELFF
TGCGCCAGCAGCTTTGGTAGATTGGGGACTAAACTCCCCGGGGAGCTGTTTTTT
>.|.|TRBV11-2|TRBJ1-5
CASSPGTTSNQPQHF
TGTGCCAGCAGCCCCGGGACAACTAGCAATCAGCCCCAGCATTTT
>once|TRBD2|TRBV13|TRBJ2-3
CASSSSSGGVTDTQYF
TGTGCCAGCAGCTCCTCTAGCGGGGGCGTCACAGATACGCAGTATTTT
>.|TRBD2|TRBV5-8|TRBJ2-1
CASRKIAGFGPDEQFF
TGTGCCAGCAGAAAAATAGCGGGTTTTGGGCCGGATGAGCAGTTCTTC
>.|.|TRBV2|TRBJ2-7
CASNTGPRSEQYF
TGTGCCAGCAACACCGGGCCCAGGAGCGAGCAGTACTTC
>.|.|TRBV6-2/TRBV6-3|TRBJ2-3
CASSYGQGTDTQYF
TGTGCCAGCAGTTACGGTCAGGGAACAGATACGCAGTATTTT
>.|.|TRBV27|TRBJ1-1
CASSLGIWTEAFF
TGTGCCAGCAGTTTGGGTATCTGGACTGAAGCTTTCTTT
>.|.|TRBV6-5|TRBJ1-1
CASSYVSGRVEAFF
TGTGCCAGCAGTTACGTATCAGGAAGGGTAGAAGCTTTCTTT
>.|.|TRBV4-1|TRBJ1-2
CASLGGNNYGYTF
TGCGCCTCTCTCGGCGGCAATAACTATGGCTACACCTTC
>.|.|TRBV11-3|TRBJ2-1
CASSLDPAYNEQFF
TGTGCCAGCAGCTTAGATCCGGCCTACAATGAGCAGTTCTTC
>once|.|TRBV6-5|TRBJ1-1
CASSSGRGTEAFF
TGTGCCAGCAGTTCGGGCAGGGGTACTGAAGCTTTCTTT
>.|TRBD1|TRBV24-1|TRBJ2-1
CATSTRLAGGPAGQFF
TGTGCCACCAGTACTCGGCTAGCAGGGGGCCCTGCTGGGCAGTTCTTC
>.|TRBD1|TRBV4-1|TRBJ1-5
CASSQDTGVGNQPQHF
TGCGCCAGCAGCCAAGATACAGGGGTGGGCAATCAGCCCCAGCATTTT
>.|.|TRBV9|TRBJ1-4
CASGPGEAEKLFF
TGTGCCAGCGGACCCGGGGAGGCGGAAAAACTGTTTTTT
>.|.|TRBV4-1|TRBJ1-5
CASSQEYSNQPQHF
TGCGCCAGCAGCCAAGAGTATAGCAATCAGCCCCAGCATTTT
>.|.|TRBV6-5|TRBJ2-2
CASSTGITGELFF
TGTGCCAGCAGTACAGGGATTACCGGGGAGCTGTTTTTT
>.|.|TRBV6-2/TRBV6-3|TRBJ1-5
CASSYSSGRSQPQHF
TGTGCCAGCAGTTACTCTAGCGGTCGAAGCCAGCCCCAGCATTTT
>.|.|TRBV5-1|TRBJ2-5
CASSLGLLEETQYF
TGCGCCAGCAGCTTGGGACTGCTAGAAGAGACCCAGTACTTC
>few|TRBD2|TRBV7-9|TRBJ2-2
CASTPGLAEYTGELFF
TGTGCCAGCACCCCTGGACTAGCGGAATACACCGGGGAGCTGTTTTTT